These T cell receptor beta chains were read from a single sample in a study of blood T cell repertoires in COVID-19. Profiling relied on immunoSEQ multiplex PCR, and the TCRdb table lists in-frame clones only, not all of them. Seen here are 90,000 to 150,000 clones, roughly 80% observed once, and the top ten hold 6.5% to 9.5%. Input material: peripheral blood. The origin of the receptors is a human donor in a cohort sampled during active COVID-19. CDR3s include the opening cysteine and the closing phenylalanine or tryptophan. Fields, in order: D gene, J gene, V gene, clone size, CDR3 protein, CDR3 DNA. D genes are given only for firm matches. Some rows have no size entry. The others give once, few or many, or a class for an expanded clone.

. | TRBJ2-7 | TRBV28 | . | CASIGAVGYEQYF | TGTGCCAGCATTGGGGCCGTGGGCTACGAGCAGTACTTC
TRBD1 | TRBJ1-6 | TRBV28 | once | CASSASGPFGQGFNSPLHF | TGTGCCAGCAGTGCCTCCGGACCTTTCGGACAGGGCTTTAATTCACCCCTCCACTTT
. | TRBJ2-7 | TRBV29-1 | . | CSVEEFPGDEQYF | TGCAGCGTTGAAGAGTTCCCGGGGGACGAGCAGTACTTC
TRBD1 | TRBJ2-1 | TRBV6-5 | few | CASFGGTRGQGVF | TGTGCCAGCTTTGGGGGGACCAGGGGGCAAGGTGTCTTC
. | TRBJ1-3 | TRBV18 | once | CASSPDSRNTIYF | TGTGCCAGCTCACCGGACAGCAGAAACACCATATATTTT
. | TRBJ2-7 | TRBV27 | . | CATADGYEQYF | TGTGCCACCGCTGACGGGTACGAGCAGTACTTC
. | TRBJ1-2 | TRBV3-1/TRBV3-2 | . | CASSQAEGVGYTF | TGTGCCAGCAGCCAAGCTGAGGGAGTTGGCTACACCTTC
. | TRBJ2-7 | TRBV30 | few | CAWSVLSLREQYF | TGTGCCTGGAGTGTATTAAGTTTGCGCGAGCAGTACTTC
TRBD1 | TRBJ2-7 | TRBV27 | . | CASSLQWDRGDEQYF | TGTGCCAGCAGTTTACAATGGGACAGGGGTGACGAGCAGTACTTC
TRBD2 | TRBJ2-3 | TRBV4-2 | . | CASSQTSGGNTDTQYF | TGTGCCAGCAGCCAAACTAGCGGGGGAAATACAGATACGCAGTATTTT
TRBD2 | TRBJ2-1 | TRBV5-6 | few | CASSTAFWEGLGSNEQFF | TGTGCCAGCAGCACCGCTTTTTGGGAGGGCCTAGGGTCCAATGAGCAGTTCTTC